This paragraph covers one TCR beta chain sequence. Its antigen is still unknown. These data belong to a study of T cell repertoires in cytomegalovirus infection. Looking at the study overall: Public TCR beta signatures provided an indication of both CMV infection and a matching HLA type. Overall study findings and caveats: Based on cumulative public TCR beta family frequency, carriers of CMV plus the relevant HLA were identified.

TCRdb independently ran MiXCR on the reads; one entry per CDR3 protein. Among about 740,000 distinct CDR3 sequences, around 30% were seen once, and the ten largest hold roughly 18%. In germline, CDR1 is SGHDN, CDR2 FVKESK. The CDR3 totals 16 residues. Deletions cut 3 bases from V and 3 bases from J, with 14 bases between. Sequenced material: cultured PBMCs, taken from culture after CMV antigen stimulation. The chain links TRBV14 to TRBJ1-4, with D perhaps TRBD1 (5 bases). The TCR originated in a human donor in good health (CMV status not recorded). Some clones in this sample may be carry-over from other donors' samples. The DNA for the CDR3 is TGTGCCAGCAGCCACTCCGCCGGGACGGCTAATGAAAAACTGTTTTTT. It codes for CASSHSAGTANEKLFF.